This TCR beta chain emerged from a study of T cell responses to AZD1222 COVID-19 vaccine. This CDR3 spans 14 amino acids. Trimming at V came to 7 bases and at J to 0 bases, leaving 3 bases not matched to a gene. In germline, CDR1 is ENHRY, CDR2 SYGVKD. Clones were read by immunoSEQ multiplex PCR, and TCRdb kept only the in-frame ones, dropping some. The table includes fewer than 150,000 clones, roughly nine tenths detected once. The input for sequencing was peripheral blood, taken on day 0 of AZD1222 vaccination. This receptor was identified in an adult in good health. The chain uses TRBV10-3 and TRBJ2-7, with TRBD1 matching 10 bases. In DNA form, the CDR3 reads TGTGCCATCAAGGGGACAGGGGACTCCTACGAGCAGTACTTC. Its protein product is CAIKGTGDSYEQYF.